These 29 T cell receptor beta chains were sequenced from one sample in a study of cytomegalovirus exposure and HLA in healthy donors. Use of 60 Vbeta and 13 Jbeta primers characterized the PCR. Profiling relied on immunoSEQ multiplex PCR, and the TCRdb table lists in-frame clones only, not all of them. Among 210,000 or so clones, 65% to 85% were seen once, and the ten largest hold approximately 0.71%. Material: PBMCs. The receptor set was obtained from a boy between 2 and 10 years old in good health and CMV-seronegative.

This chain uses TRBV5-6 with TRBJ1-2; tentatively, D is TRBD1 (5 bases). The germline CDR1 and CDR2 sequences are SGHDT and YYEEEE. V was cut by 7 bases and J by 5 bases, with 15 bases left in between. The CDR3 runs 13 residues. CDR3 sequence reads: CASGGGAQYGYTF. DNA for the CDR3: TGTGCCAGCGGTGGAGGGGCTCAGTATGGCTACACCTTC.

The chain couples TRBV9 to TRBJ2-5; possibly TRBD1 for D (6 bases). Germline values: CDR1 SGDLS, CDR2 YYNGEE. V shed 3 bases and J shed 2 bases, with 11 bases lying between them. The CDR3 is made up of 14 amino acids. The chain's CDR3 is CASSGGTIQETQYF. The CDR3 DNA follows: TGTGCCAGCAGCGGAGGGACAATACAAGAGACCCAGTACTTC.

The CDR3, as DNA: TGTGCCAGCAGCTTAAGGACAGACGGTAACTATGGCTACACCTTC. This gives the protein CASSLRTDGNYGYTF. V is TRBV7-8 and J is TRBJ1-2, with a weak D call TRBD1 (6 bases). Germline CDR1 is SGHVS and CDR2 is FQNEAQ. This CDR3 spans 15 amino acids. The germline V and J ends were trimmed by 2 bases and 1 base, with 11 bases remaining between them.

The CDR3 reads CASSRRQGGSTQYF. The CDR3 DNA follows: TGTGCCAGCAGCCGTCGACAGGGCGGGTCGACCCAGTACTTC. The chain links TRBV11-2 to TRBJ2-5; 7 positions agree with TRBD1. The V segment lost 5 bases and the J segment 7 bases; nucleotides outside the gene matches: 10. The CDR3 contains 14 residues. CDR1 is SGHAT and CDR2 is FQNNGV in the germline V gene.

The V call is TRBV7-8, the J call TRBJ1-1; 10 nucleotides align to TRBD1. Per the germline V gene, CDR1 is SGHVS and CDR2 is FQNEAQ. This CDR3 is 16 amino acids long. V was clipped by 4 bases and J by 5 bases; unmatched bases: 10. The CDR3 reads CASSSQDRGYNTEAFF. Here the CDR3 DNA reads TGTGCCAGCAGCTCCCAGGACAGGGGGTATAATACTGAAGCTTTCTTT.

The chain uses TRBV6-5 and TRBJ2-2, with a possible D match to TRBD1 (6 bases). V was pared by 4 bases and J by 9 bases, with 15 bases between. The CDR3 is made up of 14 amino acids. Germline V CDR1 and CDR2: MNHEY, SVGAGI. CDR3 residues: CASSSSRDTRELFF. CDR3 nucleotide sequence: TGTGCCAGCAGTTCGTCCCGGGACACGCGGGAGCTGTTTTTT.

The chain employs TRBV2 and TRBJ2-5; no reliable D call. The CDR3 loop spans 12 amino acids. Between the trimmed V and J ends, which lost 2 bases and 11 bases, there was a span of 12 bases. CDR1 SNHLY and CDR2 FYNNEI come from the germline V gene. CDR3 in amino acids: CASSEMALEQYF. Here the CDR3 DNA reads TGTGCCAGCAGTGAAATGGCTTTGGAGCAGTACTTC.

This chain uses TRBV18 with TRBJ1-5; D gene unclear. This CDR3 has 17 residues. CDR1 is KGHSH and CDR2 is LQKENI in the germline V gene. V lost 3 bases, J lost 0 bases, and 15 bases lay in between. The CDR3 reads CASSPASPFISNQPQHF. The CDR3 region has the DNA TGTGCCAGCTCACCGGCAAGTCCTTTTATTAGCAATCAGCCCCAGCATTTT.

This clone was counted between two and nine times. The chain joins TRBV4-1 to TRBJ2-3; the match to TRBD2 covers 7 bases. CDR1 and CDR2 from the germline V gene are MGHRA and YSYEKL. This CDR3 has 16 residues. Unmatched junction bases numbered 11, after V lost 1 base and J lost 7 bases. The DNA of the CDR3 is TGCGCCAGCAGCCAAGTTGGGGCGGGACTACTACATACGCAGTATTTT. Residues: CASSQVGAGLLHTQYF.

The J gene is TRBJ1-6, the V gene TRBV7-2; D gene ambiguous. V gave up 4 bases and J gave up 4 bases, with 11 bases separating them. The CDR3 runs to 15 residues. Germline CDR1 SGHTA, CDR2 FQGNSA. The CDR3 region has the DNA TGTGCCAGCAGCTCCCAGTTCGATTATAATTCACCCCTCCACTTT. Its translation: CASSSQFDYNSPLHF.

This clone was seen once. This sequence joins TRBV9 and TRBJ1-3; perhaps TRBD1 as D (5 bases). The CDR3 contains 16 residues. Trimming took 4 bases from V and 0 from J, leaving 14 bases between them. The germline V gene has CDR1 SGDLS and CDR2 YYNGEE. In DNA form, the CDR3 reads TGTGCCAGCAGCTCGACGACAGTCGTCTCTGGAAACACCATATATTTT. Translated: CASSSTTVVSGNTIYF.

In DNA, the CDR3 is TGCGCCAGCAGCCCCAGGGGTATAGTAGCAGAGACCCAGTACTTC. Protein product: CASSPRGIVAETQYF. The gene calls are TRBV5-1 and TRBJ2-5, with D possibly TRBD1 on 6 matching bases. Germline CDR1 and CDR2: SGHRS and YFSETQ. With 4 bases removed from V and 4 bases from J, the gap between germline ends came to 17 bases. The CDR3 covers 15 residues.

The sample holds one count of this clone. The chain uses TRBV27 and TRBJ2-1; 10 bases align to TRBD2. Germline V gene lookup returns CDR1 MNHEY and CDR2 SMNVEV (reference sequence). V lost 1 base and J lost 7; bases outside the gene matches: 4. CDR3 length: 15 amino acids. The CDR3: CASSLWSGRENEQFF. As DNA, the CDR3 is TGTGCCAGCAGTTTATGGAGCGGGAGGGAAAATGAGCAGTTCTTC.

J is TRBJ2-1 and V is TRBV7-5; no check of the table's D call, TRBD1, against the DNA was made. TRBV7-5 is annotated as a pseudogene. This CDR3 region has 16 residues. CDR3 amino acids: CARSLQPGQGDNEQFF. CDR3 in DNA: TGTGCCAGAAGCCTCCAGCCGGGACAGGGGGATAATGAGCAGTTCTTC.

The V call is TRBV2, the J call TRBJ2-3, with 9 bases identical to TRBD2. The V gene end was trimmed by 11 bases and the J gene end by 5 bases; junction bases not matched to a gene: 11. The germline gives CDR1 SNHLY, CDR2 FYNNEI. The CDR3 consists of 14 residues. CDR3 in amino acids: CAGKRAGGGDTQYF. CDR3 coding DNA: TGTGCCGGAAAACGAGCGGGGGGAGGAGATACGCAGTATTTT.

This clone was seen only once. The CDR3 loop is CASRTRGAGQETQYF. The CDR3 DNA is TGTGCCAGTAGAACCCGGGGGGCAGGACAAGAGACCCAGTACTTC. The chain employs TRBV19 and TRBJ2-5; a possible D gene is TRBD2 (7 bases). Trimming removed 6 bases from V and 2 bases from J, with 16 bases in between. This CDR3 is 15 amino acids long. The germline V gene encodes CDR1 LNHDA and CDR2 SQIVND (reference sequence).

This clone has a handful of counts. The J gene is TRBJ1-2, the V gene TRBV9; TRBD1 matches 7 bases. The CDR3 contains 14 residues. Germline V gene sequence: CDR1 SGDLS, CDR2 YYNGEE. J gave up 4 bases and V 3 bases, and 6 bases lay outside the gene matches. CDR3 DNA sequence: TGTGCCAGCAGCGCAGGGACAGCGAGCTATGGCTACACCTTC. It translates to CASSAGTASYGYTF.

The chain links TRBV29-1 to TRBJ2-1, with 13 bases matching TRBD2. Germline lookup yields CDR1 SQVTM and CDR2 ANQGSEA. V lost 5 bases, J lost 3 bases, and 1 base stayed unmatched. This CDR3 is 14 amino acids long. The CDR3 reads CSVRTSGSYNEQFF. CDR3 coding DNA: TGCAGCGTTCGGACTAGCGGGAGCTACAATGAGCAGTTCTTC.

To note about this clone: Its ends do not fully match the called genes, so a read error is possible. V usage is TRBV18 and J usage is TRBJ1-1, with 12 bases fitting TRBD1. CDR3 length: 16 amino acids. The germline CDR1 and CDR2 sequences are KGHSH and LQKENI. CDR3 in DNA: TGTACCAGCTCACCCGGGACAGGGGGCCAGTACACTGAAGCTTTCTTT. Translation: CTSSPGTGGQYTEAFF. The full variable domain, completed using reference TRBV18 and TRBJ1-1, is NAGVMQNPRHLVRRRGQEARLRCSPMKGHSHVYWYRQLPEEGLKFMVYLQKENIIDESGMPKERFSAEFPKEGPSILRIQQVVRGDSAAYFCTSSPGTGGQYTEAFFGQGTRLTVV.

The chain combines TRBV2 with TRBJ2-1, with D uncertain. CDR3 length: 14 residues. CDR1 and CDR2 (germline): SNHLY, FYNNEI. V lost 1 base and J 7 bases, leaving 11 bases between the germline ends. The CDR3 DNA follows: TGTGCCAGCAGTGAAGATTGGCCAAAGAATGAGCAGTTCTTC. This translates into CASSEDWPKNEQFF.

The CDR3 loop reads CASSYAGQGTYGYTF. CDR3 DNA sequence: TGTGCCAGCAGTTACGCGGGACAGGGTACCTATGGCTACACCTTC. The chain links TRBV6-5 to TRBJ1-2; 9 positions match TRBD1. The germline V gene has CDR1 MNHEY and CDR2 SVGAGI. The V segment lost 2 bases and the J segment 4 bases; nucleotides outside the gene matches: 5. CDR3 length: 15 amino acids.

This clone is a singleton in its sample. The chain uses TRBV5-4 and TRBJ2-7, with D tentatively TRBD2 (5 bases). This CDR3 region has 14 residues. V lost 3 bases, J lost 3 bases, and 13 bases lay in between. Germline values: CDR1 SGHNT, CDR2 YYREEE (reference sequence). CDR3 nucleotides: TGTGCCAGCAGCTACCACGGAGGCTTCTACGAGCAGTACTTC. Translation: CASSYHGGFYEQYF.

This clone was observed a handful of times. This chain uses TRBV6-5 with TRBJ1-1; maybe TRBD1 (6 bases). Germline lookup yields CDR1 MNHEY and CDR2 SVGAGI. The CDR3 runs 14 residues. With 5 bases removed from V and 1 base from J, the gap between germline ends came to 11 bases. In DNA form, the CDR3 reads TGTGCCAGCAGTATCTCACAGGGGAACACTGAAGCTTTCTTT. Translated: CASSISQGNTEAFF.

The V and J genes are TRBV7-9 and TRBJ2-5, with 7 bases fitting TRBD1. This CDR3 spans 16 amino acids. With V trimmed by 1 base and J by 6 bases, 11 bases remained unmatched. CDR1 SEHNR and CDR2 FQNEAQ come from the germline V gene (reference sequence). CDR3 residues: CASSLGSGTVRKTQYF. CDR3 nucleotide sequence: TGTGCCAGCAGCTTAGGATCGGGGACAGTTAGGAAGACCCAGTACTTC.

The V gene is TRBV28, the J gene TRBJ1-1; D may be TRBD1 (5 bases). This CDR3 comprises 15 residues. V was shortened by 6 bases and J by 4 bases, with 18 bases between the two germline ends. CDR1 MDHEN and CDR2 SYDVKM come from the germline V gene. CDR3 amino acids: CASSLEGAGVTEAFF. The CDR3 region has the DNA TGTGCCAGCAGCCTAGAAGGGGCGGGGGTCACTGAAGCTTTCTTT.

This clone was seen a handful of times. V gene TRBV5-6 combines with J gene TRBJ2-2, with D possibly TRBD1 on 6 matching bases. The CDR3 contains 15 residues. With 5 bases removed from V and 1 base from J, the gap between germline ends came to 12 bases. Germline V gene data show CDR1 as SGHDT and CDR2 as YYEEEE. In DNA, the CDR3 is TGTGCCAGCAGTTGGGACATTGAGAACACCGGGGAGCTGTTTTTT. As protein: CASSWDIENTGELFF.

In its sample, this clone was seen once. The chain links TRBV7-2 to TRBJ2-3; TRBD2 aligns across 10 bases. The germline gives CDR1 SGHTA, CDR2 FQGNSA. The CDR3 length is 17 residues. The V gene end was trimmed by 1 base and the J gene end by 0 bases; junction bases not matched to a gene: 4. For the CDR3, the DNA is TGTGCCAGCAGCTTAGATGTAGCGGGGGGAAGCACAGATACGCAGTATTTT. Protein sequence: CASSLDVAGGSTDTQYF.

The chain joins TRBV5-4 to TRBJ2-5; tentatively, D is TRBD1 (5 bases). The tail of the sequence fits TRBJ2-7 better, so the J call may be wrong. The CDR3 sequence is 14 residues long. Germline V lookup: CDR1 SGHNT, CDR2 YYREEE (reference sequence). The CDR3 protein is CASSQDTHSYEQYF. The CDR3 DNA sequence: TGTGCCAGCAGTCAGGACACTCACTCCTACGAGCAGTACTTC.

There are a few counts of this clone. The chain couples TRBV5-1 to TRBJ1-1; D is undetermined. This CDR3 has 13 residues. The germline CDR1 and CDR2 sequences are SGHRS and YFSETQ. V lost 4 bases to trimming and J lost 0 bases, with 7 bases between them. The CDR3 here is CASSPEVNTEAFF. CDR3 DNA sequence: TGCGCCAGCAGCCCGGAGGTGAACACTGAAGCTTTCTTT.